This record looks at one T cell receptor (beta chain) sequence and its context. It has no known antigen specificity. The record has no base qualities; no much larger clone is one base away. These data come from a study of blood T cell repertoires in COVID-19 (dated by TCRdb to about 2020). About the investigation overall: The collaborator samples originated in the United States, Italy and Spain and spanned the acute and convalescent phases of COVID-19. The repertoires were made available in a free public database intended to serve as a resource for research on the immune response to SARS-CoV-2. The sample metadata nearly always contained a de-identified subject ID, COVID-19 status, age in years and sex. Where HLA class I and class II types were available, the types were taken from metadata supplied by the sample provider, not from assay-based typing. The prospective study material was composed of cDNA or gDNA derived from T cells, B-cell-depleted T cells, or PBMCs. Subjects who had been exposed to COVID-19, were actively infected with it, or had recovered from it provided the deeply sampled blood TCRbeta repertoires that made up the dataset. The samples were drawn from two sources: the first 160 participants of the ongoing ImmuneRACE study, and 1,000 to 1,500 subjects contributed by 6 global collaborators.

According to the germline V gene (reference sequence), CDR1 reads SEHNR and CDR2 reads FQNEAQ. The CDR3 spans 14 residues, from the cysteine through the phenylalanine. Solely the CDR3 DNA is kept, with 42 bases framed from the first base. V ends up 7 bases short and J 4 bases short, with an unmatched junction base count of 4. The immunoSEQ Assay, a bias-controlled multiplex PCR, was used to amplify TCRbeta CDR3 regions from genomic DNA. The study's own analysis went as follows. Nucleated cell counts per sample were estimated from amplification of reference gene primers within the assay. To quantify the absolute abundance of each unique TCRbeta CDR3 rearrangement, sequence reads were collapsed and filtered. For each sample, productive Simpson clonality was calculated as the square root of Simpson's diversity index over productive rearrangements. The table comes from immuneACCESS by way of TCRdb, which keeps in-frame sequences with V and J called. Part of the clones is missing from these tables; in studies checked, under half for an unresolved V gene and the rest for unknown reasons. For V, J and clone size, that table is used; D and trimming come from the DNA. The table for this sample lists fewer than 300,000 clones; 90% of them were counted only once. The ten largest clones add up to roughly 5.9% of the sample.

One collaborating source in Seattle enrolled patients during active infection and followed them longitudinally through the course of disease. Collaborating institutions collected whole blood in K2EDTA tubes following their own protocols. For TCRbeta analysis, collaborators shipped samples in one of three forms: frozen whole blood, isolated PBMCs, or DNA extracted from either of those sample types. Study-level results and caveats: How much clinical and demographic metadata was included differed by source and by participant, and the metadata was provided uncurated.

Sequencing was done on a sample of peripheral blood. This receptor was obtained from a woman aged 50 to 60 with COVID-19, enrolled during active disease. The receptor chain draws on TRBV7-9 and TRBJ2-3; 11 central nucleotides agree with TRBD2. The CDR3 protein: CASNIAGGPDTQYF. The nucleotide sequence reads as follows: TGTGCCAGCAATATAGCGGGAGGGCCAGATACGCAGTATTTT.